A selection of T cell receptor beta chains follows, all from one sample in a study of blood T cells in healthy people across ages. Each CDR3 protein gets one entry after TCRdb re-called the 5' RACE reads with MiXCR. The sample yields approximately 730,000 distinct CDR3 sequences, around 40% seen once. Material: blood. These receptor sequences come from a woman aged 60-75 years in good health. CDR3s include the opening cysteine and the closing phenylalanine or tryptophan. A D gene is named only where the DNA matches it firmly. Expanded clones get a size class; other rows say once, few or many, or leave the size out.

size: many; J: TRBJ2-3; D: NA; V: TRBV7-2; CDR3: CASSFFTDTQYF; DNA: TGTGCCAGCAGCTTTTTCACAGATACGCAGTATTTT
size: many; J: TRBJ2-5; D: TRBD2; V: TRBV29-1; CDR3: CSVGVEREGTQYF; DNA: TGCAGCGTTGGGGTAGAGCGGGAAGGGACCCAGTACTTC
size: few; J: TRBJ2-1; D: TRBD2; V: TRBV20-1; CDR3: CSAVGLAGSSSYNEQFF; DNA: TGCAGTGCTGTGGGACTAGCGGGATCGAGCTCCTACAATGAGCAGTTCTTC
size: few; J: TRBJ2-1; D: TRBD1; V: TRBV15; CDR3: CATSRDRTGNEQFF; DNA: TGTGCCACCAGCAGAGATAGGACAGGGAATGAGCAGTTCTTC
size: NA; J: TRBJ2-7; D: NA; V: TRBV7-9; CDR3: CASSSGGLGTWSSYEQYF; DNA: TGTGCCAGCAGCTCCGGCGGGTTGGGGACCTGGAGCTCCTACGAGCAGTACTTC
size: NA; J: TRBJ2-7; D: NA; V: TRBV3-1; CDR3: CASSQDTGAYEQYF; DNA: TGTGCCAGCAGCCAAGATACGGGGGCCTACGAGCAGTACTTC
size: many; J: TRBJ2-5; D: TRBD2; V: TRBV20-1; CDR3: CSARVAGGGETQYF; DNA: TGCAGTGCTAGAGTAGCGGGTGGTGGGGAGACCCAGTACTTC
size: NA; J: TRBJ1-1; D: NA; V: TRBV7-9; CDR3: CASSRDSGEAFF; DNA: TGTGCCAGCAGCCGAGATTCAGGAGAAGCTTTCTTT
size: NA; J: TRBJ2-1; D: NA; V: TRBV18; CDR3: CASSPNLDNEQFF; DNA: TGTGCCAGCTCACCGAATCTAGACAATGAGCAGTTCTTC
size: few; J: TRBJ2-1; D: NA; V: TRBV6-2/TRBV6-3; CDR3: CASSYSYGATDEQFF; DNA: TGTGCCAGCAGTTACTCTTACGGGGCGACCGATGAGCAGTTCTTC
size: NA; J: TRBJ1-1; D: NA; V: TRBV28; CDR3: CASSRVSTEAFF; DNA: TGTGCCAGCAGCAGGGTAAGCACTGAAGCTTTCTTT
size: NA; J: TRBJ1-5; D: TRBD1; V: TRBV6-5; CDR3: CASSYSIRVGGGNQPQHF; DNA: TGTGCCAGCAGTTACTCGATTCGGGTAGGGGGCGGCAATCAGCCCCAGCATTTT
size: NA; J: TRBJ2-6; D: NA; V: TRBV7-3; CDR3: CASSPLIPSGANVLTF; DNA: TGTGCCAGCAGTCCTCTCATCCCTTCTGGGGCCAACGTCCTGACTTTC
size: NA; J: TRBJ2-2; D: NA; V: TRBV25-1; CDR3: CGSTNTGELFF; DNA: TGTGGCAGCACTAACACCGGGGAGCTGTTTTTT
size: NA; J: TRBJ1-2; D: TRBD1; V: TRBV12-3/TRBV12-4; CDR3: CASSLRDRGYTF; DNA: TGTGCCAGCAGTTTAAGGGACAGGGGTTACACCTTC
size: few; J: TRBJ2-1; D: TRBD2; V: TRBV20-1; CDR3: CSANTRTSGGYNEQFF; DNA: TGCAGTGCTAATACACGGACTAGCGGGGGGTACAATGAGCAGTTCTTC
size: few; J: TRBJ2-1; D: TRBD1; V: TRBV5-1; CDR3: CASSINTQGGNEQFF; DNA: TGCGCCAGCAGCATTAACACACAGGGGGGCAATGAGCAGTTCTTC
size: NA; J: TRBJ1-4; D: NA; V: TRBV6-1; CDR3: CASSESRSKLFF; DNA: TGTGCCAGCAGTGAAAGTCGGTCAAAACTGTTTTTT
size: many; J: TRBJ2-1; D: NA; V: TRBV10-3; CDR3: CAISGDVYNEQFF; DNA: TGTGCCATCAGTGGGGACGTCTACAATGAGCAGTTCTTC
size: NA; J: TRBJ2-5; D: TRBD2; V: TRBV3-1; CDR3: CASSFLAGFQETQYF; DNA: TGTGCCAGCAGCTTTCTAGCGGGGTTCCAAGAGACCCAGTACTTC
size: NA; J: TRBJ2-1; D: NA; V: TRBV19; CDR3: CATGLYLGEQFF; DNA: TGTGCCACCGGATTATACTTGGGTGAGCAGTTCTTC
size: NA; J: TRBJ1-1; D: NA; V: TRBV10-3; CDR3: CAISEVRVNTEAFF; DNA: TGTGCCATCAGTGAGGTCCGGGTGAACACTGAAGCTTTCTTT
size: NA; J: TRBJ1-1; D: TRBD1; V: TRBV12-3/TRBV12-4; CDR3: CASTSSGQGVLNTEAFF; DNA: TGTGCCAGCACCTCCTCGGGACAGGGGGTACTGAACACTGAAGCTTTCTTT
size: few; J: TRBJ2-1; D: TRBD2; V: TRBV4-3; CDR3: CASSQGWTSSNEQFF; DNA: TGCGCCAGCAGCCAAGGGTGGACTAGCTCGAATGAGCAGTTCTTC
size: NA; J: TRBJ2-1; D: TRBD2; V: TRBV3-1; CDR3: CASSQEASGGGNEQFF; DNA: TGTGCCAGCAGCCAAGAAGCTAGCGGGGGGGGTAATGAGCAGTTCTTC
size: NA; J: TRBJ1-4; D: NA; V: TRBV7-2; CDR3: CASSSLHAGLNEKLFF; DNA: TGTGCCAGCAGCTCGTTACATGCCGGCCTTAATGAAAAACTGTTTTTT
size: NA; J: TRBJ2-1; D: TRBD1; V: TRBV7-7; CDR3: CASSLGTGRGHEQFF; DNA: TGTGCCAGCAGCTTAGGGACAGGGCGAGGACATGAGCAGTTCTTC
size: few; J: TRBJ2-7; D: TRBD1; V: TRBV20-1; CDR3: CSAHALTGTGDSEQYF; DNA: TGCAGTGCCCATGCCCTCACCGGGACAGGGGATAGCGAGCAGTACTTC
size: NA; J: TRBJ2-3; D: NA; V: TRBV5-1; CDR3: CASRPGRGTDTQYF; DNA: TGCGCCAGCCGTCCGGGGAGAGGAACAGATACGCAGTATTTT
size: NA; J: TRBJ1-5; D: TRBD1; V: TRBV6-2/TRBV6-3; CDR3: CASRPGQFIDQPQHF; DNA: TGTGCCAGCAGACCGGGACAGTTCATTGATCAGCCCCAGCATTTT
size: many; J: TRBJ2-1; D: NA; V: TRBV11-2; CDR3: CASSSGGYNEQFF; DNA: TGTGCCAGCAGCTCTGGCGGATACAATGAGCAGTTCTTC
size: NA; J: TRBJ1-1; D: TRBD1; V: TRBV6-6; CDR3: CASSSPDRSDTEAFF; DNA: TGTGCCAGCAGTTCCCCGGACAGGTCGGACACTGAAGCTTTCTTT
size: NA; J: TRBJ2-1; D: TRBD2; V: TRBV9; CDR3: CASSAQGTSGGLQFF; DNA: TGTGCCAGCAGCGCCCAAGGGACTAGCGGGGGGTTGCAGTTCTTC
size: NA; J: TRBJ2-1; D: TRBD2; V: TRBV7-3; CDR3: CASSPGGAGDWNEQFF; DNA: TGTGCCAGCAGCCCCGGGGGAGCGGGGGACTGGAATGAGCAGTTCTTC
size: NA; J: TRBJ2-3; D: NA; V: TRBV7-8; CDR3: CASSPRGASSTDTQYF; DNA: TGTGCCAGCAGCCCCCGTGGGGCTTCTAGTACAGATACGCAGTATTTT
size: NA; J: TRBJ2-1; D: NA; V: TRBV5-1; CDR3: CASSLVQWGSSYNEQFF; DNA: TGCGCCAGCAGCTTGGTACAGTGGGGTAGCTCCTACAATGAGCAGTTCTTC
size: NA; J: TRBJ2-1; D: NA; V: TRBV12-3/TRBV12-4; CDR3: CASSVSRGVYNEQFF; DNA: TGTGCCAGCTCCGTGTCCAGGGGGGTTTACAATGAGCAGTTCTTC
size: NA; J: TRBJ2-1; D: NA; V: TRBV5-1; CDR3: CASSLAVADRYNEQFF; DNA: TGCGCCAGCAGCTTGGCCGTAGCGGACAGATACAATGAGCAGTTCTTC
size: few; J: TRBJ2-1; D: TRBD2; V: TRBV30; CDR3: CAWSAAGGLEQFF; DNA: TGTGCCTGGAGTGCCGCGGGGGGTTTAGAGCAGTTCTTC
size: NA; J: TRBJ2-1; D: NA; V: TRBV6-1; CDR3: CASSDRLTGREQFF; DNA: TGTGCCAGCAGTGATCGTTTGACGGGGAGAGAGCAGTTCTTC
size: many; J: TRBJ2-7; D: TRBD1; V: TRBV5-1; CDR3: CASSGDSYEQYF; DNA: TGCGCCAGCAGCGGGGACAGCTACGAGCAGTACTTC
size: few; J: TRBJ2-3; D: NA; V: TRBV10-1; CDR3: CASSGSSTDTQYF; DNA: TGCGCCAGCAGTGGCAGTAGCACAGATACGCAGTATTTT
size: NA; J: TRBJ1-5; D: NA; V: TRBV27; CDR3: CASNNDLASSNQPQHF; DNA: TGTGCCAGCAACAACGACTTGGCCTCTAGCAATCAGCCCCAGCATTTT
size: many; J: TRBJ2-3; D: NA; V: TRBV7-3; CDR3: CASSLSTSWGTQYF; DNA: TGTGCCAGCAGCCTATCGACTAGTTGGGGTACGCAGTATTTT
size: NA; J: TRBJ2-7; D: TRBD2; V: TRBV20-1; CDR3: CSARTGGNTYEQYF; DNA: TGCAGTGCTAGGACGGGAGGGAACACCTACGAGCAGTACTTC
size: NA; J: TRBJ1-1; D: NA; V: TRBV2; CDR3: CASSEQGAGTEAFF; DNA: TGTGCCAGCAGTGAACAGGGCGCGGGCACTGAAGCTTTCTTT
size: NA; J: TRBJ1-5; D: TRBD1; V: TRBV2; CDR3: CASSVTGVHQPQHF; DNA: TGTGCCAGCAGTGTGACAGGGGTGCATCAGCCCCAGCATTTT
size: NA; J: TRBJ2-1; D: TRBD2; V: TRBV20-1; CDR3: CSALASGGIRDITYNEQFF; DNA: TGCAGTGCCCTGGCTAGCGGGGGGATCAGAGACATAACCTACAATGAGCAGTTCTTC
size: NA; J: TRBJ2-1; D: NA; V: TRBV20-1; CDR3: CSGELRNEQFF; DNA: TGCAGTGGCGAGTTGAGGAATGAGCAGTTCTTC
size: NA; J: TRBJ1-1; D: NA; V: TRBV3-1; CDR3: CASSQDARGDTEAFF; DNA: TGTGCCAGCAGCCAAGACGCTAGGGGGGATACTGAAGCTTTCTTT